The 30 T cell receptor beta chains given below trace back to one sample, sequenced in a study of CXCR3-negative and CXCR3-positive naive CD8 T cells. 5' RACE with UMI labels generated the TRB cDNA libraries. TCRdb derives one entry per CDR3 protein from the 5' RACE reads, leaving out DNA. The specimen's table records roughly 89,000 distinct CDR3 sequences. The source material was naive CXCR3- CD8+ T cells from blood. The subset: CD45RO-CCR7+CD27+CD95- naive CD8+ T cells lacking CXCR3 (TNR3-). The receptors come from a human donor in good health. Some clones in this sample may be carry-over from other donors' samples.

The chain uses TRBV19 and TRBJ2-7; TCRdb calls TRBD2, which cannot be checked without DNA. Germline-derived CDR1 and CDR2 are LNHDA and SQIVND (reference sequence). The CDR3 totals 14 residues. CDR3: CASSWTSGSYEQYF.

The chain couples TRBV11-2 to TRBJ1-2; TCRdb returns TRBD1, unconfirmable since there is no DNA. Germline V gene lookup returns CDR1 SGHAT and CDR2 FQNNGV. The CDR3 is made up of 12 amino acids. Here the CDR3 reads CASTRTVDGYTF.

This chain uses TRBV5-1 with TRBJ2-7. This CDR3 contains 14 residues. Germline V gives CDR1 SGHRS, CDR2 YFSETQ. The CDR3 sequence: CASSLDRINYEQYF.

The V and J genes are TRBV12-3 or TRBV12-4 and TRBJ2-1. The CDR3 is made up of 13 amino acids. CDR3 in amino acids: CASSLPLVSEQFF.

This rearrangement joins TRBV4-1 to TRBJ1-5. Germline CDR1 and CDR2: MGHRA and YSYEKL. This CDR3 is 16 amino acids long. CDR3 in amino acids: CASSQDPTESNQPQHF.

The gene calls are TRBV7-9 and TRBJ2-2. The V gene's germline CDR1 is SEHNR and CDR2 FQNEAQ (reference sequence). This CDR3 has 15 residues. The CDR3 protein is CASSSAGPNTGELFF.

The chain has TRBV7-6 and TRBJ2-7; TCRdb outputs TRBD2, but without DNA this stays unchecked. CDR1 and CDR2 from the germline V gene are SGHVS and FNYEAQ. The CDR3 is 17 amino acids. CDR3 amino acids: CARSLAVAGVSSYEQYF.

The chain joins TRBV4-3 to TRBJ2-3; as DNA is missing, the TRBD1 call by TCRdb cannot be tested. Germline CDR1 is LGHNA and CDR2 is YSLEER. This CDR3 spans 16 amino acids. The CDR3 loop is CASSPQWGSTTDTQYF.

The chain employs TRBV24-1 and TRBJ2-5; TCRdb proposes TRBD1, but this gene call is untestable without DNA. There are 14 residues in the CDR3. The germline CDR1 and CDR2 sequences are KGHDR and SFDVKD. The CDR3 is CATSEGSAPQTQYF.

The J gene is TRBJ2-1, the V gene TRBV18. The CDR3 spans 15 residues. Germline V gene sequence: CDR1 KGHSH, CDR2 LQKENI. The CDR3 sequence is CASSPPSSLDNEQFF.

This chain links TRBV12-3 or TRBV12-4 with TRBJ2-3; checking the TCRdb D call of TRBD1 is not possible without DNA. This CDR3 comprises 15 residues. This CDR3 reads CASSFRDGNTDTQYF.

The chain uses TRBV23-1 and TRBJ2-2; the TCRdb call, TRBD2, lacks DNA for checking. TRBV23-1 is filed as an ORF, its function uncertain. The CDR3 length is 15 residues. The CDR3 loop is CASRLAGSFTGELFF.

CDR3 protein: CASSLPGGGDEQFF. The rearrangement joins TRBV7-8 to TRBJ2-1; no DNA is available, so the TRBD2 call from TCRdb remains unchecked. CDR1 and CDR2 from the germline V gene are SGHVS and FQNEAQ. The CDR3 loop spans 14 amino acids.

V and J are TRBV5-1 and TRBJ2-5; TCRdb names TRBD1, which stays unverified in the absence of DNA. CDR3 length: 16 amino acids. The germline CDR1 and CDR2 sequences are SGHRS and YFSETQ. This CDR3 reads CARRGTGLGAQETQYF.

This rearrangement joins TRBV7-9 to TRBJ2-7; TCRdb calls TRBD1, which cannot be checked without DNA. Germline values: CDR1 SEHNR, CDR2 FQNEAQ (reference sequence). This CDR3 is 16 amino acids long. The chain's CDR3 is CASSFGQRTGSYEQYF. The full variable domain, in which reference TRBV7-9 and TRBJ2-7 provide the parts outside the CDR3, is DTGVSQNPRHKITKRGQNVTFRCDPISEHNRLYWYRQTLGQGPEFLTYFQNEAQLEKSRLLSDRFSAERPKGSFSTLEIQRTEQGDSAMYLCASSFGQRTGSYEQYFGPGTRLTVT.

The rearrangement joins TRBV29-1 to TRBJ2-5; TCRdb names TRBD1, which stays unverified in the absence of DNA. Germline V CDR1 and CDR2: SQVTM, ANQGSEA. CDR3 length: 16 residues. The CDR3 reads CSVEDPRTGGDETQYF.

The rearrangement links TRBV12-3 or TRBV12-4 to TRBJ1-1; TCRdb returns TRBD1, unconfirmable since there is no DNA. The CDR3 runs 13 residues. CDR3 sequence reads: CASIDSMNTEAFF.

The V call is TRBV15, the J call TRBJ1-1; the D call of TRBD1 rests on TCRdb alone, since no DNA is present to check it. CDR3 length: 13 amino acids. Per the germline V gene, CDR1 is LNHNV and CDR2 is YYDKDF (reference sequence). The chain's CDR3 is CATTDREFTEAFF.

The rearrangement links TRBV20-1 to TRBJ2-5; the D call of TRBD1 rests on TCRdb alone, since no DNA is present to check it. This CDR3 has 13 residues. The germline gives CDR1 DFQATT, CDR2 SNEGSKA (reference sequence). The CDR3 region is CSASFGTEETQYF.

This chain connects TRBV29-1 to TRBJ2-2. The CDR3 is 13 amino acids. CDR1 and CDR2 (germline): SQVTM, ANQGSEA. CDR3 residues: CSVEDGNTGELFF.

This chain connects TRBV7-9 to TRBJ2-7. The CDR3 length is 14 residues. In germline, CDR1 is SEHNR, CDR2 FQNEAQ (reference sequence). This chain's CDR3 is CASSRNTNNYEQYF.

The rearrangement links TRBV7-3 to TRBJ2-2. The CDR3 covers 13 residues. Germline lookup yields CDR1 SGHTA and CDR2 FQGTGA. CDR3 region: CASSRPFTGELFF.

The chain couples TRBV29-1 to TRBJ1-1. Germline V CDR1 and CDR2: SQVTM, ANQGSEA. This CDR3 has 12 residues. CDR3 in amino acids: CSVVSLNTEAFF.

V usage is TRBV28 and J usage is TRBJ2-3; TCRdb outputs TRBD2, but without DNA this stays unchecked. This CDR3 contains 15 residues. From germline, CDR1 is MDHEN and CDR2 SYDVKM. The CDR3 reads CASRPGLAGMDTQYF. Full variable domain (remainder filled in from reference TRBV28 and TRBJ2-3): DVKVTQSSRYLVKRTGEKVFLECVQDMDHENMFWYRQDPGLGLRLIYFSYDVKMKEKGDIPEGYSVSREKKERFSLILESASTNQTSMYLCASRPGLAGMDTQYFGPGTRLTVL.

The rearrangement joins TRBV7-8 to TRBJ2-5; the TRBD1 assignment by TCRdb is unverifiable without DNA. CDR3 length: 14 amino acids. Looked up from germline, CDR1 is SGHVS and CDR2 is FQNEAQ. The CDR3 is CASSPPPTPETQYF.

This rearrangement joins TRBV28 to TRBJ2-1; TCRdb's D call, TRBD2, is unchecked because there is no DNA. Germline V gene lookup returns CDR1 MDHEN and CDR2 SYDVKM. This CDR3 is 14 amino acids long. Here the CDR3 reads CASSLLAGVHEQFF. The entire variable domain, with the rest obtained from reference TRBV28 and TRBJ2-1, is as follows: DVKVTQSSRYLVKRTGEKVFLECVQDMDHENMFWYRQDPGLGLRLIYFSYDVKMKEKGDIPEGYSVSREKKERFSLILESASTNQTSMYLCASSLLAGVHEQFFGPGTRLTVL.

V is TRBV12-3 or TRBV12-4 and J is TRBJ2-5. This CDR3 is built from 15 residues. CDR3 residues: CASSHPTSLQETQYF.

The chain is built from TRBV15 and TRBJ1-1. The germline CDR1 and CDR2 sequences are LNHNV and YYDKDF (reference sequence). This CDR3 spans 11 amino acids. CDR3 residues: CATSADREAFF.

The rearrangement uses TRBV28 and TRBJ2-7; TCRdb names TRBD1, which stays unverified in the absence of DNA. The CDR3 is 16 amino acids. Germline CDR1 MDHEN, CDR2 SYDVKM. CDR3: CASIGLDRGFFPEQYF. The full variable domain, rest sourced from reference TRBV28 and TRBJ2-7, is DVKVTQSSRYLVKRTGEKVFLECVQDMDHENMFWYRQDPGLGLRLIYFSYDVKMKEKGDIPEGYSVSREKKERFSLILESASTNQTSMYLCASIGLDRGFFPEQYFGPGTRLTVT.

CDR3 sequence reads: CASERQGHEQYF. V is TRBV2 and J is TRBJ2-7; TCRdb reports TRBD2, a call that lacks DNA to check it against. Germline loops: CDR1 SNHLY, CDR2 FYNNEI. The CDR3 spans 12 residues.